This T cell receptor (beta chain) was recorded in a study of radiotherapy plus CTLA-4 blockade in lung cancer. For the study at large: With 25% to 40% of patients having disease control, objective responses were seen in under 20%. Study-level points and caveats: An expansion of tumor-derived TCR clones occurred in blood after radiotherapy plus ipilimumab.

Alongside CTLA-4 blockade with ipilimumab, patients with chemo-refractory metastatic non-small-cell lung cancer received focal radiation. The germline CDR1 and CDR2 sequences are GTSNPN and SVGIG (reference sequence). The CDR3 has 15 residues. V was pared by 2 bases and J by 3 bases, with 6 bases of the junction left unmatched. Generated by immunoSEQ multiplex PCR, the TCRdb table keeps only in-frame clones and is missing some. The sample has tens of thousands of clones, 55% to 75% seen once. Details on this clone: Its cognate antigen is unknown.

This specimen consisted of peripheral blood, obtained from a patient treated with radiotherapy plus ipilimumab. The genes are TRBV30 and TRBJ1-5; the match to TRBD1 covers 8 bases. The TCR comes from a human donor with non-small cell lung cancer who had stable disease on radiotherapy plus ipilimumab. The CDR3 region has the DNA TGTGCCTGGAGTTCCGGACAGGGCCACAATCAGCCCCAGCATTTT. As protein: CAWSSGQGHNQPQHF.